The clone carrying this T cell receptor beta chain was recorded only once. Its antigen is not identified. These data belong to a study of radiotherapy plus CTLA-4 blockade in lung cancer. Study-level points and caveats: Dynamics of early blood T cell clones, together with interferon-beta, were reportedly the best predictors of response. Peripheral blood showed expansion of tumor-derived TCR clones after radiotherapy and ipilimumab.

CDR3 length: 16 residues. V lost 0 bases to trimming and J lost 4 bases, with 16 bases between them. CDR1 is SGHDT and CDR2 is YYEEEE in the germline V gene. The repertoire was sequenced with immunoSEQ multiplex PCR; TCRdb's copy has only in-frame clones and lacks some. The sample includes 70,000 to 90,000 clones, roughly 80% of them seen just once. Source: peripheral blood, taken from a patient treated with radiotherapy plus ipilimumab. This rearrangement joins TRBV5-6 to TRBJ2-5, with D possibly matching TRBD1 (5 bases). This clonotype was obtained from a human donor with non-small cell lung cancer who had a complete response to radiotherapy plus ipilimumab. The CDR3 DNA reads TGTGCCAGCAGCTTGGGGGGCAGGGCGTTTGGAGAGACCCAGTACTTC. Protein: CASSLGGRAFGETQYF. The variable domain in full, completed from reference TRBV5-6 and TRBJ2-5, reads DAGVTQSPTHLIKTRGQQVTLRCSPKSGHDTVSWYQQALGQGPQFIFQYYEEEERQRGNFPDRFSGHQFPNYSSELNVNALLLGDSALYLCASSLGGRAFGETQYFGPGTRLLVL.